This TCR beta chain stems from a study of post-analysis software for immune sequencing data. Whole-study results and caveats: By F measure, samples from a shared preparation batch strongly co-clustered. The five TRBV segments detected at higher frequency in patients than in controls included TRBV5-6, TRBV5-1 and TRBV20-1.

TCR beta libraries were prepared from cDNA with unique molecular identifiers. TCRdb reanalysed the PCR reads using MiXCR and keeps one entry per CDR3 protein. The sample lists hundreds of thousands of distinct CDR3 sequences; approximately 53% were seen once. CDR1 is SGHTA and CDR2 is FQGNSA in the germline V gene. This CDR3 spans 15 amino acids. V shed 5 bases, J shed 2 bases, and the junction held 6 bases outside the gene matches. About this clonotype: What it recognizes is unknown.

This sequence joins TRBV7-2 and TRBJ2-3; TRBD2 matches 8 bases. The clonotype was recovered from a girl aged 5-17 years with multiple sclerosis. Sample: blood. The CDR3 is CASSVAGGVTDTQYF. The CDR3 DNA is TGTGCCAGCAGCGTCGCGGGGGGAGTCACAGATACGCAGTATTTT.